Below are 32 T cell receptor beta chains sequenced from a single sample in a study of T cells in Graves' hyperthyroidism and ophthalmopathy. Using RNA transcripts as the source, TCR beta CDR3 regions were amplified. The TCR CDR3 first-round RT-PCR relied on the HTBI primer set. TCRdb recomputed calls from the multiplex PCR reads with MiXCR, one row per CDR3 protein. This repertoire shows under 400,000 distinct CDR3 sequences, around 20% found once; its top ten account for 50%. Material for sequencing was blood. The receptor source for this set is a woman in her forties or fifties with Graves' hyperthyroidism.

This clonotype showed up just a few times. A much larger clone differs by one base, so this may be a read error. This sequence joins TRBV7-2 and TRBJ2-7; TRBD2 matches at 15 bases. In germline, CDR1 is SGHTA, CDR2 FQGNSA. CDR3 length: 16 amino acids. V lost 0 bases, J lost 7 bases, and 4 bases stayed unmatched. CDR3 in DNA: TGTGCCAGCAGCTTAGCCGGGACTAGCGGGAGGAGTGAGCAGTACTTC. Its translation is CASSLAGTSGRSEQYF. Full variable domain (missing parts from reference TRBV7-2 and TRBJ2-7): GAGVSQSPSNKVTEKGKDVELRCDPISGHTALYWYRQSLGQGLEFLIYFQGNSAPDKSGLPSDRFSAERTGGSVSTLTIQRTQQEDSAVYLCASSLAGTSGRSEQYFGPGTRLTVT.

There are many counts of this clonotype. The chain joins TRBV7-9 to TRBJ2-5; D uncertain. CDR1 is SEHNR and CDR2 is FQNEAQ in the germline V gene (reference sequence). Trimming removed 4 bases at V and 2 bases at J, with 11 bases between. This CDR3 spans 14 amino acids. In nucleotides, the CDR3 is TGTGCCAGCAGCTCCAGGAGTAGTCAAGAGACCCAGTACTTC. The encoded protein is CASSSRSSQETQYF.

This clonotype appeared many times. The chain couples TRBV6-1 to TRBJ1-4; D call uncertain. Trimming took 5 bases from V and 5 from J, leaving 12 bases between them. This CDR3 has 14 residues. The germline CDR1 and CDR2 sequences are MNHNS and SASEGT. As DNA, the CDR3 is TGTGCCAGCAGTTACGCGGCCGGGAATGAAAAACTGTTTTTT. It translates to CASSYAAGNEKLFF.

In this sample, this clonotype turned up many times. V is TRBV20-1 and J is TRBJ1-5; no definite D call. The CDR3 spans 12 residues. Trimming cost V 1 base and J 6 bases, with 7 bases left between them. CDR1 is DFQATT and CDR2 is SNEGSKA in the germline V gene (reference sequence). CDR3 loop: CSARGGIQPQHF. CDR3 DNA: TGCAGTGCTAGAGGTGGGATTCAGCCCCAGCATTTT.

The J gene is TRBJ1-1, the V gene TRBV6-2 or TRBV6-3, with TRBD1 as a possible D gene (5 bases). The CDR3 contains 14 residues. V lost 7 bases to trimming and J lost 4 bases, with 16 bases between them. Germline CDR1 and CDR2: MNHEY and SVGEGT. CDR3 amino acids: CASTIGAGSTEAFF. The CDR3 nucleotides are TGTGCCAGCACCATTGGGGCGGGGAGCACTGAAGCTTTCTTT.

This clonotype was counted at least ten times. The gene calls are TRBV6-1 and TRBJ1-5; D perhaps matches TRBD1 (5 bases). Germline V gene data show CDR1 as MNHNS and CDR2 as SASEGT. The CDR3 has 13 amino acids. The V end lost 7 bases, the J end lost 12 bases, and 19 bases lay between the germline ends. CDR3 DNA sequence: TGTGCCAGCACCAAAGGGCAGGGATGGCTCCAGCATTTT. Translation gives CASTKGQGWLQHF.

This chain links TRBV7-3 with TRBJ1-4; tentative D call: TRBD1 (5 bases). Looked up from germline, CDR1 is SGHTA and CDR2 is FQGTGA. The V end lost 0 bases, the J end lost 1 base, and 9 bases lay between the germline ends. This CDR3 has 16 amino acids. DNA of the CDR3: TGTGCCAGCAGCTTAACAACGAGGGGAACTAATGAAAAACTGTTTTTT. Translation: CASSLTTRGTNEKLFF.

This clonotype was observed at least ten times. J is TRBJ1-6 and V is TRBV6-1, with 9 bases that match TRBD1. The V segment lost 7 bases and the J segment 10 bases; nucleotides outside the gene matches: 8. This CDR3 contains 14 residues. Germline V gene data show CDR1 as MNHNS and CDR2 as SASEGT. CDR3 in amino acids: CASKQGASLSPLHF. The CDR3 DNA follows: TGTGCCAGCAAACAGGGGGCCTCACTGTCACCCCTCCACTTT.

CDR3: CASSIRQGRGDEQFF. The CDR3 DNA sequence: TGTGCCAGCAGTATCCGACAGGGACGGGGCGATGAGCAGTTCTTC. The chain combines TRBV12-3 or TRBV12-4 with TRBJ2-1, with 7 nucleotides matching TRBD1. This CDR3 has 15 amino acids. V trimming: 5 bases; J trimming: 8 bases; junction bases outside the gene matches: 12.

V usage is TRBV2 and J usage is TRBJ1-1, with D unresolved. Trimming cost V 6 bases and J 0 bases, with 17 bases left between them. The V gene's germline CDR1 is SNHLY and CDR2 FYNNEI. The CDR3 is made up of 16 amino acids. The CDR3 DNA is TGTGCCAGCAGGTCTCCGGCTGGGTCCATGAACACTGAAGCTTTCTTT. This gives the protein CASRSPAGSMNTEAFF.

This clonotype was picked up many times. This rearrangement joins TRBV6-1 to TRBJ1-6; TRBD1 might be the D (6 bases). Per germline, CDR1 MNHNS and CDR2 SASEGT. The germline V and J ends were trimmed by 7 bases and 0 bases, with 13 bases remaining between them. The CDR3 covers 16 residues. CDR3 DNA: TGTGCCAGCAACCCGGGGGCGAGCTCCTATAATTCACCCCTCCACTTT. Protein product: CASNPGASSYNSPLHF.

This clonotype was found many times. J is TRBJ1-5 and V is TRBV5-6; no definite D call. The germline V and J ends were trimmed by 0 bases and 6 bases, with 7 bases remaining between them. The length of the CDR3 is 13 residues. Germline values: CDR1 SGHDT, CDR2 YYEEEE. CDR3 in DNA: TGTGCCAGCAGCTTGGATCGGGGTCAGCCCCAGCATTTT. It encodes CASSLDRGQPQHF. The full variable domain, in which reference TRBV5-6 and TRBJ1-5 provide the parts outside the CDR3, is DAGVTQSPTHLIKTRGQQVTLRCSPKSGHDTVSWYQQALGQGPQFIFQYYEEEERQRGNFPDRFSGHQFPNYSSELNVNALLLGDSALYLCASSLDRGQPQHFGDGTRLSIL.

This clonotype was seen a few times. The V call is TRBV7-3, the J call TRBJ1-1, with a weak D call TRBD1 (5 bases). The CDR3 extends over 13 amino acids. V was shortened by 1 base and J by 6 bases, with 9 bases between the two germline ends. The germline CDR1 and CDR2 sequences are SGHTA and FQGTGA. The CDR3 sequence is CASSLSGGAEAFF. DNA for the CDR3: TGTGCCAGCAGCTTAAGCGGGGGAGCTGAAGCTTTCTTT.

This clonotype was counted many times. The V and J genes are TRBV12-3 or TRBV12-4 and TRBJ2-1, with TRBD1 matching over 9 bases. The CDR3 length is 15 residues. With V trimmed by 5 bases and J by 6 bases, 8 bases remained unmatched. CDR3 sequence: CASSEGQGIRNEQFF. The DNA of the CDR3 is TGTGCCAGCAGTGAGGGACAGGGAATTCGCAATGAGCAGTTCTTC.

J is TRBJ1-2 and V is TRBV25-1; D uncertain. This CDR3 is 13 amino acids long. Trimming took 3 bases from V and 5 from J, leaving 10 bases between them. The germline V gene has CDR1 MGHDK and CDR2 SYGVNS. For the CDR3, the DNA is TGTGCCAGCAGTGAGCCAGGATCTTATGGCTACACCTTC. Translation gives CASSEPGSYGYTF.

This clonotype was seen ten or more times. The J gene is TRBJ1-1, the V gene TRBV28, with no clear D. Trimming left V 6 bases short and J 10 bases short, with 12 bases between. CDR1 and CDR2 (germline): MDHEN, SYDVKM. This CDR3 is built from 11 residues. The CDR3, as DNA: TGTGCCAGCAGCCCGGGTCCCCGAGCTTTCTTT. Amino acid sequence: CASSPGPRAFF.

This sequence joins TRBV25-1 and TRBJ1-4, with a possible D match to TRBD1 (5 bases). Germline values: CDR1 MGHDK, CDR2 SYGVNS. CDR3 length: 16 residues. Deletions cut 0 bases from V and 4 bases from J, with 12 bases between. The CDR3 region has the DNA TGTGCCAGCAGTGAATATCAGGGTCAGTTTAATGAAAAACTGTTTTTT. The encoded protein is CASSEYQGQFNEKLFF.

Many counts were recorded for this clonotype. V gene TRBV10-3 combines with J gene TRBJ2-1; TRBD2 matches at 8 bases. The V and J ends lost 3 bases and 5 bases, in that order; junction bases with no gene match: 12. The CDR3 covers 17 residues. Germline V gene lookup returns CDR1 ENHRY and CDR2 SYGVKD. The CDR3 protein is CAISERGGLASNNEQFF. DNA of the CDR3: TGTGCCATCAGTGAAAGAGGTGGACTAGCATCTAACAATGAGCAGTTCTTC.

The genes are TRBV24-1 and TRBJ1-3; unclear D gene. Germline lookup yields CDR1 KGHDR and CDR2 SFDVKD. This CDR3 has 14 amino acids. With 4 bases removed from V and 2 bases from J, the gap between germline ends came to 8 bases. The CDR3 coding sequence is TGTGCCACCAGTGACCCCACGACTGGAAACACCATATATTTT. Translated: CATSDPTTGNTIYF.

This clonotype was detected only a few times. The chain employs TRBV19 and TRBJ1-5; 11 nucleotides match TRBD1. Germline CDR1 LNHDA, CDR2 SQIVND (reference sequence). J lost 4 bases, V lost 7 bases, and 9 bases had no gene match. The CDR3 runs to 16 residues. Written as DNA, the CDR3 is TGTGCCAGTACGCAGCCCGGGACAGGGGGGAATCAGCCCCAGCATTTT. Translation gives CASTQPGTGGNQPQHF.

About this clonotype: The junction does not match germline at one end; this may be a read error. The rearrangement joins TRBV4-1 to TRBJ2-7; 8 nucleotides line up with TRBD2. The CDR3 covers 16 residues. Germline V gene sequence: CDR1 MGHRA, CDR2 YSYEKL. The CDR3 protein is CASSLGASGRSYGQYF. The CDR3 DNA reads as TGCGCCAGCAGCCTAGGGGCTAGCGGGCGCTCCTACGGGCAGTACTTC.

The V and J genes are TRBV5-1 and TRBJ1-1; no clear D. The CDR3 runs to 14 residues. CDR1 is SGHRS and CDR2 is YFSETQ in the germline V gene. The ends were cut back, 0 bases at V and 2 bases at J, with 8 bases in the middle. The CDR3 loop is CASSLAVTNTEAFF. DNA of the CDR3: TGCGCCAGCAGCTTGGCTGTTACTAACACTGAAGCTTTCTTT.

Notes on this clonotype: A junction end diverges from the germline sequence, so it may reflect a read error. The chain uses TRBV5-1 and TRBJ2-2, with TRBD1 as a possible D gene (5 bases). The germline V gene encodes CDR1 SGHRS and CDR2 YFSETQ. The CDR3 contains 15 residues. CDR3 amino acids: CAGSLGQPNTGELFF. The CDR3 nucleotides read TGCGCCGGCAGCTTGGGGCAGCCGAACACCGGGGAGCTGTTTTTT.

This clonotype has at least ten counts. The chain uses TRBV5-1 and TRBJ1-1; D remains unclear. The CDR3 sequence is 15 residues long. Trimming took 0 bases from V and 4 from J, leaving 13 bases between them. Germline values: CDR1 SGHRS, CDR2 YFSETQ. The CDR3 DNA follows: TGCGCCAGCAGCTTGGGGGGATCCCGGAGCACTGAAGCTTTCTTT. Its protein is CASSLGGSRSTEAFF.

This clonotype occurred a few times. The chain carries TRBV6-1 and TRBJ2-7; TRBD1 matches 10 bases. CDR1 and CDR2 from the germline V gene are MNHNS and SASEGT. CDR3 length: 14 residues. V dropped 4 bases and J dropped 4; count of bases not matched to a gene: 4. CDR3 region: CASSVGQGGYEQYF. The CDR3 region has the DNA TGTGCCAGCAGTGTCGGACAGGGGGGGTACGAGCAGTACTTC.

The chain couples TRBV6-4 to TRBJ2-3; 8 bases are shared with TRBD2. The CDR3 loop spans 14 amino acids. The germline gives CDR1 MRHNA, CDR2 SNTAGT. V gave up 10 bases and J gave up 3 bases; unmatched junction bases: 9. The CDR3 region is CATTGGARTDTQYF. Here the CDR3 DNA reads TGTGCCACTACGGGGGGGGCGAGGACAGATACGCAGTATTTT.

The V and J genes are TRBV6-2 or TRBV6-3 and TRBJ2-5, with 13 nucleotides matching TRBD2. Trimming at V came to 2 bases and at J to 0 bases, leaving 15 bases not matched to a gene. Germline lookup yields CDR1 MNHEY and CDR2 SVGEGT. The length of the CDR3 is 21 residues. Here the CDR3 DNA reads TGTGCCAGCAGTTACGTGGCTCCAGGACTAGCGGGAGTGGGAGACCAAGAGACCCAGTACTTC. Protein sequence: CASSYVAPGLAGVGDQETQYF.

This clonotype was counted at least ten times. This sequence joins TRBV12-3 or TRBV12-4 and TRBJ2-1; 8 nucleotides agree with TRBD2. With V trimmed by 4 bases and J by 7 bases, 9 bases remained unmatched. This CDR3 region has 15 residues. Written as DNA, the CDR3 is TGTGCCAGCAGTTCAGGTCGGGGGGGGGTTAATGAGCAGTTCTTC. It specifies CASSSGRGGVNEQFF.

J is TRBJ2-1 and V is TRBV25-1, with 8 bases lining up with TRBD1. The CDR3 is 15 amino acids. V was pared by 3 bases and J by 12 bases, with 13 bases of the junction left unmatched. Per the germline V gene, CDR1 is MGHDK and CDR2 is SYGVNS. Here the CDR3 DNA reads TGTGCCAGCAGTGACTGGGGGACAGGTGCATTTGGGCAGTTCTTC. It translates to CASSDWGTGAFGQFF. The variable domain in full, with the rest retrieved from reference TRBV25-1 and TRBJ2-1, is EADIYQTPRYLVIGTGKKITLECSQTMGHDKMYWYQQDPGMELHLIHYSYGVNSTEKGDLSSESTVSRIRTEHFPLTLESARPSHTSQYLCASSDWGTGAFGQFFGPGTRLTVL.

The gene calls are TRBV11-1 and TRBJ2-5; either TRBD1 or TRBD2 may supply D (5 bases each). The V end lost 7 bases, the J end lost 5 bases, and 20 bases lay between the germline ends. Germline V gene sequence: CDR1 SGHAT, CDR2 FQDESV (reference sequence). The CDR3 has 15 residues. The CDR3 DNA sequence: TGTGCCAGCATCCCTGGATTGGGGGTGGGCGAGACCCAGTACTTC. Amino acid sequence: CASIPGLGVGETQYF.

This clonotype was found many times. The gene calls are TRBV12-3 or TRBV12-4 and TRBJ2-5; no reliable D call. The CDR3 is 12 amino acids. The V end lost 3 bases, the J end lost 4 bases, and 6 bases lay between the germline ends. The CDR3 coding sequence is TGTGCCAGCAGTTTCATGGGAGAGACCCAGTACTTC. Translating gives CASSFMGETQYF.

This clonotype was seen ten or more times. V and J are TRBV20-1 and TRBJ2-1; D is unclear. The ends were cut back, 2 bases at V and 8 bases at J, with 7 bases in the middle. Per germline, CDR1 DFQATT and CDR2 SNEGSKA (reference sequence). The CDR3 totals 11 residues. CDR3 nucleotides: TGCAGTGCTAGAAAGGGCTATGAGCAGTTCTTC. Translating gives CSARKGYEQFF.